These 27 T cell receptor beta chains were sequenced from one sample in a study of blood T cell repertoires in COVID-19. Assay: immunoSEQ multiplex PCR; the TCRdb copy retains only in-frame clones and omits some. The table lists about 120,000 clones, over 65% of them singletons. The sequencing input was peripheral blood. Every receptor here comes from a human donor with acute or convalescent COVID-19. The donor label of this sample is uncertain.

The genes are TRBV30 and TRBJ2-1; D is perhaps TRBD2 (5 bases). CDR3 length equals 13 residues. V was clipped by 5 bases and J by 0 bases, with 8 bases between them. Germline V gives CDR1 GTSNPN, CDR2 SVGIG (reference sequence). CDR3 amino acids: CAWDTSSYNEQFF. The CDR3 DNA follows: TGTGCCTGGGATACTAGCTCCTACAATGAGCAGTTCTTC.

V is TRBV6-5 and J is TRBJ2-7; 7 bases are shared with TRBD1. The CDR3 covers 14 residues. J lost 1 base, V lost 6 bases, and 6 bases had no gene match. The V gene's germline CDR1 is MNHEY and CDR2 SVGAGI. In DNA form, the CDR3 reads TGTGCCAGCAGACCTCTGACAGGGTCCTACGAGCAGTACTTC. It translates to CASRPLTGSYEQYF.

The chain joins TRBV11-2 to TRBJ1-6, with D hard to call. CDR1 and CDR2 from the germline V gene are SGHAT and FQNNGV. Between the trimmed V and J ends, which lost 5 bases and 0 bases, there was a span of 17 bases. The CDR3 contains 18 residues. The CDR3 DNA follows: TGTGCCAGCAGCCCCGCTTACAGTTCGAGCTCCTATAATTCACCCCTCCACTTT. This encodes CASSPAYSSSSYNSPLHF.

This chain joins TRBV30 and TRBJ1-2; D is undetermined. The length of the CDR3 is 14 residues. Germline CDR1 reads GTSNPN; CDR2 reads SVGIG (reference sequence). V lost 0 bases to trimming and J lost 5 bases, with 13 bases between them. The DNA for the CDR3 is TGTGCCTGGAGTGTACCCGGAGATATTTATGGCTACACCTTC. It encodes CAWSVPGDIYGYTF.

The V call is TRBV11-3, the J call TRBJ2-3; no clear D. Trimming left V 2 bases short and J 2 bases short, with 2 bases between. CDR1 SGHNT and CDR2 YENEEA come from the germline V gene. There are 12 residues in the CDR3. For the CDR3, the DNA is TGTGCCAGCAGCTTACACACAGATACGCAGTATTTT. Its translation is CASSLHTDTQYF.

The J gene is TRBJ1-6, the V gene TRBV3-1 (or the pseudogene TRBV3-2); D is perhaps TRBD1 (6 bases). V lost 7 bases to trimming and J lost 10 bases, with 14 bases between them. Germline-derived CDR1 and CDR2 are LGHDT and YNNKEL (reference sequence). The CDR3 runs to 13 residues. CDR3 sequence reads: CASNQGQGSPLHF. CDR3 in DNA: TGTGCCAGCAACCAGGGCCAGGGGTCACCCCTCCACTTT.

The chain uses TRBV10-2 and TRBJ2-7; TRBD1 matches 8 bases. This CDR3 contains 17 residues. J gave up 2 bases and V 3 bases, and 12 bases lay outside the gene matches. Germline CDR1 reads WSHSY; CDR2 reads SAAADI. The CDR3 here is CASSEGLGTGVPYEQYF. The CDR3 DNA follows: TGCGCCAGCAGTGAAGGCCTAGGGACAGGAGTACCCTACGAGCAGTACTTC.

This chain connects TRBV30 to TRBJ1-5, with D possibly matching TRBD1 (6 bases). Deletions cut 1 base from V and 7 bases from J, with 11 bases between. The CDR3 consists of 13 residues. CDR1 is GTSNPN, CDR2 SVGIG, per germline (reference sequence). The CDR3 DNA is TGTGCCTGGAGTGAACAGGGTCGGCAGCCCCAGCATTTT. Translation gives CAWSEQGRQPQHF.

The V call is TRBV5-6, the J call TRBJ2-5; D perhaps matches TRBD1 (6 bases). Germline loops: CDR1 SGHDT, CDR2 YYEEEE. The germline V and J ends were trimmed by 5 bases and 5 bases, with 13 bases remaining between them. This CDR3 is 13 amino acids long. This chain's CDR3 is CASSSQGFETQYF. In nucleotides, the CDR3 is TGTGCCAGCAGTTCACAGGGTTTTGAGACCCAGTACTTC.

This chain joins TRBV18 and TRBJ1-2, with a weak D call TRBD1 (6 bases). CDR1 and CDR2 (germline): KGHSH, LQKENI. With 1 base removed from V and 4 bases from J, the gap between germline ends came to 22 bases. This CDR3 spans 18 amino acids. In nucleotides, the CDR3 is TGTGCCAGCTCACCACTTCCTAAGACCGGACAGAGGAGCTATGGCTACACCTTC. Amino acid sequence: CASSPLPKTGQRSYGYTF.

The V and J genes are TRBV10-3 and TRBJ2-7, with 8 bases aligning to TRBD1. The CDR3 runs 13 residues. The junction had 1 base not matched to a gene; V was cut back by 3 bases and J by 3 bases. Germline V lookup: CDR1 ENHRY, CDR2 SYGVKD. The DNA of the CDR3 is TGTGCCATCAGTGAAGGGACAGGCTACGAGCAGTACGTC. Translating gives CAISEGTGYEQYV.

A few counts support this clone. This chain uses TRBV2 with TRBJ2-7, with D tentatively TRBD2 (6 bases). This CDR3 has 14 residues. V lost 4 bases to trimming and J lost 5 bases, with 15 bases between them. Germline loops: CDR1 SNHLY, CDR2 FYNNEI. DNA for the CDR3: TGTGCCAGCAGTGCAAGGACTAATGTCGACGAGCAGTACTTC. Protein: CASSARTNVDEQYF.

This clone came up a few times. The genes are TRBV24-1 and TRBJ1-5, with TRBD1 matching 7 bases. The CDR3 consists of 16 residues. The trim removed 3 bases at V and 6 bases at J, leaving 10 bases unmatched. Germline loops: CDR1 KGHDR, CDR2 SFDVKD. In DNA, the CDR3 is TGTGCCACCAGTGATCCCAGACAGGGCCCGGGTCAGCCCCAGCATTTT. It is translated as CATSDPRQGPGQPQHF.

J is TRBJ1-6 and V is TRBV3-1 (or the pseudogene TRBV3-2); D not resolved. Germline V gene lookup returns CDR1 LGHDT and CDR2 YNNKEL (reference sequence). The V and J ends lost 5 bases and 6 bases respectively, with 17 bases between them. The CDR3 length is 16 residues. In DNA form, the CDR3 reads TGTGCCAGCAGCGACGACAAGGGAGTCTCTAATTCACCCCTCCACTTT. This translates into CASSDDKGVSNSPLHF.

The rearrangement links TRBV14 to TRBJ2-4; D remains unclear. CDR1 SGHDN and CDR2 FVKESK come from the germline V gene. Trimming left V 3 bases short and J 0 bases short, with 6 bases between. The CDR3 has 14 residues. As DNA, the CDR3 is TGTGCCAGCAGCCACGGTTTAGCCAAAAACATTCAGTACTTC. This sequence encodes CASSHGLAKNIQYF.

At least ten counts were recorded for this clone. Its ends do not fully match the called genes, so a read error is possible. The chain recombines TRBV6-6 with TRBJ2-1; no clear D. Germline V lookup: CDR1 MNHNY, CDR2 SVGAGI (reference sequence). This CDR3 contains 15 residues. CDR3 sequence: CASNYGSVARPEQFF. CDR3 nucleotide sequence: TGTGCCAGCAATTACGGGTCTGTAGCCCGTCCTGAGCAGTTCTTC.

The chain links TRBV4-1 to TRBJ1-1, with no clear D. Germline-derived CDR1 and CDR2 are MGHRA and YSYEKL. V was trimmed by 5 bases and J by 3 bases, leaving 10 bases between them. CDR3 length equals 13 residues. The DNA for the CDR3 is TGCGCCAGCAGCTCGATCGGGTACACTGAAGCTTTCTTT. It is translated as CASSSIGYTEAFF.

The genes are TRBV24-1 and TRBJ1-1; D is unresolved. There are 13 residues in the CDR3. Between the trimmed V and J ends, which lost 7 bases and 4 bases, there was a span of 12 bases. Germline values: CDR1 KGHDR, CDR2 SFDVKD. The CDR3 spells CATRRRAGTEAFF. The CDR3 DNA follows: TGTGCCACCAGACGGAGGGCGGGCACTGAAGCTTTCTTT.

The chain carries TRBV3-1 (or the pseudogene TRBV3-2) and TRBJ2-3; D is possibly TRBD1 (6 bases). This CDR3 spans 13 amino acids. Germline CDR1 is LGHDT and CDR2 is YNNKEL (reference sequence). Trimming pared 2 bases from V and 8 bases from J, leaving 11 bases between. CDR3 loop: CASSQQGLGTQYF. In DNA, the CDR3 is TGTGCCAGCAGCCAACAGGGGTTAGGTACGCAGTATTTT.

The genes are TRBV19 and TRBJ2-5; no clear D. Trimming left V 4 bases short and J 6 bases short, with 12 bases between. The CDR3 contains 13 residues. Germline V lookup: CDR1 LNHDA, CDR2 SQIVND (reference sequence). The CDR3 bases are TGTGCCAGTAGTAAGTCAAAGGAGCAGACCCAGTACTTC. Its translation: CASSKSKEQTQYF.

The rearrangement joins TRBV7-8 to TRBJ1-1; D might be TRBD1 (6 bases). Germline V CDR1 and CDR2: SGHVS, FQNEAQ. The germline V and J ends were trimmed by 5 bases and 5 bases, with 15 bases remaining between them. The CDR3 length is 14 residues. CDR3: CASSLTGFRTEAFF. DNA of the CDR3: TGTGCCAGCAGCCTTACAGGGTTTAGGACTGAAGCTTTCTTT.

The sample holds a few counts of this clone. This chain links TRBV2 with TRBJ2-5; 8 bases fit TRBD2. The CDR3 consists of 14 residues. The ends lost 6 bases at V and 1 base at J; junction bases unmatched: 4. Germline CDR1 and CDR2: SNHLY and FYNNEI. The CDR3 DNA sequence: TGTGCCAGCAGACCCACTAGCGGCCAAGAGACCCAGTACTTC. It yields the protein CASRPTSGQETQYF.

V usage is TRBV24-1 and J usage is TRBJ2-4, with 7 bases fitting TRBD1. This CDR3 contains 16 residues. Unmatched junction bases numbered 7, after V lost 4 bases and J lost 2 bases. Germline CDR1 and CDR2: KGHDR and SFDVKD. The CDR3 is CATSDGGRGSKNIQYF. CDR3 bases: TGTGCCACCAGTGACGGCGGCAGGGGGTCCAAAAACATTCAGTACTTC.

This rearrangement joins TRBV9 to TRBJ2-1, with TRBD2 as a possible D gene (5 bases). CDR3 length equals 15 residues. Germline values: CDR1 SGDLS, CDR2 YYNGEE. The V and J ends lost 6 bases and 0 bases respectively, with 13 bases between them. The CDR3 protein is CASTPLEGSYNEQFF. CDR3 nucleotides: TGTGCCAGCACCCCCCTCGAGGGCTCCTACAATGAGCAGTTCTTC.

The chain combines TRBV6-5 with TRBJ1-1; 8 bases agree with TRBD1. CDR3 length equals 16 residues. V gave up 2 bases and J gave up 1 base; unmatched junction bases: 6. Germline V CDR1 and CDR2: MNHEY, SVGAGI. CDR3 sequence: CASSYGKTGGNTEAFF. The CDR3 DNA reads as TGTGCCAGCAGTTACGGTAAAACAGGGGGGAACACTGAAGCTTTCTTT.

This clone was observed a single time. The chain is built from TRBV5-6 and TRBJ1-6, with TRBD1 matching 7 bases. This CDR3 region has 15 residues. V dropped 2 bases and J dropped 10; count of bases not matched to a gene: 9. Germline CDR1 and CDR2: SGHDT and YYEEEE. Here the CDR3 DNA reads TGTGCCAGCAGCTTCCGGGACAGAATCGGGTCACCCCTCCACTTT. This gives the protein CASSFRDRIGSPLHF.

The CDR3 region has the DNA TGCGCCAGCAGCCAAGATGCGGGGAAAGAGACCCAGTACTTC. Translation: CASSQDAGKETQYF. J is TRBJ2-5 and V is TRBV4-1; tentatively, D is TRBD2 (6 bases). V lost 0 bases, J lost 3 bases, and 8 bases lay in between. The germline gives CDR1 MGHRA, CDR2 YSYEKL. This CDR3 spans 14 amino acids.